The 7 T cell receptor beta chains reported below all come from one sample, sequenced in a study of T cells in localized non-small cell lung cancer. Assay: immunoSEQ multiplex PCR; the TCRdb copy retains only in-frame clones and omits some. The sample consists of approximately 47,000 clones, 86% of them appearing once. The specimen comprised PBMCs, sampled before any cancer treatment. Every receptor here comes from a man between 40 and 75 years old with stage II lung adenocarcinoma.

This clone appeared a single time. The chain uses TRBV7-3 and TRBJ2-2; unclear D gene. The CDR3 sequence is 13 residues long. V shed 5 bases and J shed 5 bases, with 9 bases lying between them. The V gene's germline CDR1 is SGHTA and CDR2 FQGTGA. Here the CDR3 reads CASSLYQTGELFF. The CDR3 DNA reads TGTGCCAGCAGCCTCTACCAAACCGGGGAGCTGTTTTTT.

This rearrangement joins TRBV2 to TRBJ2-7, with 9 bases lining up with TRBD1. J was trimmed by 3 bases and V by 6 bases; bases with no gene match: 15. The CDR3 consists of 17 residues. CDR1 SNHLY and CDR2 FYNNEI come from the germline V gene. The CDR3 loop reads CASREHRMGDRDYEQYF. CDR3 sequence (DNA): TGTGCCAGCAGAGAACATCGTATGGGGGACAGGGACTACGAGCAGTACTTC.

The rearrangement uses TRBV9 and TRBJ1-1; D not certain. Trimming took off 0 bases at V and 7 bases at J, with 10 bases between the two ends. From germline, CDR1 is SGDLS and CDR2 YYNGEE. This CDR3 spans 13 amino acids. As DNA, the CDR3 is TGTGCCAGCAGCGTAGCTCCAAATGGTGAAGCTTTCTTT. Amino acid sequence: CASSVAPNGEAFF.

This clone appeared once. CDR3 region: CASRSTSGGAGELFF. Here the CDR3 DNA reads TGTGCCAGCAGGAGTACTAGCGGGGGGGCCGGGGAGCTGTTTTTT. The chain is built from TRBV6-6 and TRBJ2-2, with TRBD2 matching over 13 bases. CDR3 length: 15 amino acids. Germline assignment: CDR1 MNHNY and CDR2 SVGAGI (reference sequence). With 6 bases clipped from V and 6 bases from J, the junction kept 4 bases outside the gene matches.

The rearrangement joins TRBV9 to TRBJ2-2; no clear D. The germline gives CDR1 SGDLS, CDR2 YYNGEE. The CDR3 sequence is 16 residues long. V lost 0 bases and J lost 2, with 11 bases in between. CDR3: CASSVENGFNTGELFF. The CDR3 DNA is TGTGCCAGCAGCGTAGAGAATGGATTTAACACCGGGGAGCTGTTTTTT.

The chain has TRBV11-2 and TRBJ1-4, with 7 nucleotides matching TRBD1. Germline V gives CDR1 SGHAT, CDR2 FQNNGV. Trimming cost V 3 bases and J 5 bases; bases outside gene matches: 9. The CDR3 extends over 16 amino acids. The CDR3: CASSFLVGGANEKLFF. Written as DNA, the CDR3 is TGTGCCAGCAGCTTTTTGGTAGGGGGCGCAAATGAAAAACTGTTTTTT.

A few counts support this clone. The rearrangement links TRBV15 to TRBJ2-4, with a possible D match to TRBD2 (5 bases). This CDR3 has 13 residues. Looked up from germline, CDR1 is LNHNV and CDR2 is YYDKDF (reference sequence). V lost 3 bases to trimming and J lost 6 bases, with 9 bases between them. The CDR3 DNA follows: TGTGCCACCAGCAGGGAGGTTCCAAACATTCAGTACTTC. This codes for CATSREVPNIQYF. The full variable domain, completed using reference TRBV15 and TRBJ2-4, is DAMVIQNPRYQVTQFGKPVTLSCSQTLNHNVMYWYQQKSSQAPKLLFHYYDKDFNNEADTPDNFQSRRPNTSFCFLDIRSPGLGDTAMYLCATSREVPNIQYFGAGTRLSVL.